This TCR beta chain was found in a study of cytomegalovirus exposure and HLA in healthy donors. The study's findings and limits: The dataset shows that most TCR sequences were rare, while some public TCRs occurred in many donors. What a later analysis reportedly showed was that an Asian-associated ancestry cluster had fewer N-insertions than the approximately 670-donor mean. According to a later analysis, most TCR beta chains associated with CMV appeared HLA-restricted.

60 Vbeta and 13 Jbeta primers were used in PCR. Using immunoSEQ multiplex PCR, the repertoire was profiled, and TCRdb retains in-frame clones only, with some absent. Of more than 150,000 clones in the sample, 85% were seen once. Remarks on this clone: Its antigen is currently unknown.

The germline V gene encodes CDR1 LGHNA and CDR2 YNFKEQ. The CDR3 has 16 amino acids. V was pared by 4 bases and J by 5 bases, with 7 bases of the junction left unmatched. The material sequenced was PBMCs. This clonotype originated in a woman under 30 in good health and CMV-seronegative. The chain combines TRBV4-2 with TRBJ2-1, with TRBD2 identical over 11 bases. The CDR3 DNA sequence: TGTGCCAGCAGCCCTCTAGCGGGGGGCATGAACAATGAGCAGTTCTTC. Its protein product is CASSPLAGGMNNEQFF.